The 10 T cell receptor beta chains below were found in one sample sequenced in a study of cytomegalovirus exposure and HLA in healthy donors. A multiplex PCR was run with 60 Vbeta primers and 13 Jbeta primers. Some clones are missing from TCRdb's copy, which holds only in-frame ones; the method was immunoSEQ multiplex PCR. The sample consists of 130,000 to 150,000 clones, about 82% of them appearing once. Sequencing used PBMCs. These receptors came from a male donor in good health and CMV-seronegative.

J is TRBJ2-7 and V is TRBV6-5; a weak D match, TRBD2 (6 bases). Germline V lookup: CDR1 MNHEY, CDR2 SVGAGI. There are 15 residues in the CDR3. Trimming cost V 6 bases and J 3 bases, with 18 bases left between them. CDR3 sequence (DNA): TGTGCCAGCAGCTACCTTGGCAGGACTAACTACGAGCAGTACTTC. Protein: CASSYLGRTNYEQYF.

The chain uses TRBV11-2 and TRBJ2-5; D gene ambiguous. Looked up from germline, CDR1 is SGHAT and CDR2 is FQNNGV. This CDR3 region has 15 residues. V was cut by 4 bases and J by 2 bases, with 14 bases left in between. The CDR3 DNA follows: TGTGCCAGCAGCTACCAGGCCGACGGTCAAGAGACCCAGTACTTC. It is translated as CASSYQADGQETQYF.

The rearrangement joins TRBV5-1 to TRBJ2-6, with a possible D match to TRBD2 (7 bases). The V end was cut by 3 bases, the J end by 4 bases, with 11 bases between. Germline V CDR1 and CDR2: SGHRS, YFSETQ. This CDR3 region has 15 residues. The chain's CDR3 is CASSWGGRGANVLTF. The CDR3 region has the DNA TGCGCCAGCAGCTGGGGGGGGCGGGGGGCCAACGTCCTGACTTTC. The whole variable domain, filled in from reference TRBV5-1 and TRBJ2-6, reads KAGVTQTPRYLIKTRGQQVTLSCSPISGHRSVSWYQQTPGQGLQFLFEYFSETQRNKGNFPGRFSGRQFSNSRSEMNVSTLELGDSALYLCASSWGGRGANVLTFGAGSRLTVL.

The V gene is TRBV7-9, the J gene TRBJ2-1, with D possibly matching TRBD1 (5 bases). The CDR3 has 15 amino acids. Germline assignment: CDR1 SEHNR and CDR2 FQNEAQ (reference sequence). V dropped 4 bases and J dropped 2 bases, with 12 bases sitting between them. The CDR3 reads CASSSSGIPYNEQFF. CDR3 sequence (DNA): TGTGCCAGCAGCTCCTCAGGGATTCCCTACAATGAGCAGTTCTTC.

The rearrangement links TRBV7-8 to TRBJ2-7; TRBD2 might be the D (5 bases). From germline, CDR1 is SGHVS and CDR2 FQNEAQ. V was cut by 4 bases and J by 2 bases, with 12 bases left in between. This CDR3 is 14 amino acids long. The CDR3 reads CASSSTSPTYEQYF. DNA of the CDR3: TGTGCCAGCAGCTCCACTAGTCCCACCTACGAGCAGTACTTC.

Notes on this clone: Other nucleotide sequences in the sample specify the same CDR3. This chain links TRBV5-1 with TRBJ2-3, with TRBD2 identical over 9 bases. This CDR3 is 15 amino acids long. Germline V CDR1 and CDR2: SGHRS, YFSETQ. V lost 0 bases and J lost 3; bases outside the gene matches: 2. Written as DNA, the CDR3 is TGCGCCAGCAGCTTGGGTCTAGCGGGAACAGATACGCAGTATTTT. Its protein product is CASSLGLAGTDTQYF.

The V gene is TRBV4-1, the J gene TRBJ1-3; D is unresolved. Germline V CDR1 and CDR2: MGHRA, YSYEKL. The length of the CDR3 is 14 residues. Between the trimmed V and J ends, which lost 4 bases and 3 bases, there was a span of 10 bases. CDR3 nucleotides: TGCGCCAGCAGCCTAACAGAATTTGGAAACACCATATATTTT. Protein: CASSLTEFGNTIYF.

The CDR3: CASSQAGQGIYGYTF. For the CDR3, the DNA is TGCGCCAGCAGCCAAGCGGGACAGGGGATCTATGGCTACACCTTC. This chain uses TRBV4-1 with TRBJ1-2, with 10 nucleotides matching TRBD1. This CDR3 is built from 15 residues. CDR1 and CDR2 (germline): MGHRA, YSYEKL. V was clipped by 1 base and J by 4 bases; unmatched bases: 3.

The genes are TRBV12-5 and TRBJ2-3, with 8 bases matching TRBD1. This CDR3 spans 15 amino acids. V was clipped by 5 bases and J by 3 bases; unmatched bases: 7. Looked up from germline, CDR1 is LGHNT and CDR2 is FRNRAP. The CDR3 loop is CASGAGTGPTDTQYF. The CDR3 DNA sequence: TGTGCTAGTGGTGCAGGGACAGGACCAACAGATACGCAGTATTTT.

The genes are TRBV6-6 and TRBJ1-2, with 8 bases lining up with TRBD1. J was trimmed by 3 bases and V by 4 bases; bases with no gene match: 4. The CDR3 length is 14 residues. CDR1 MNHNY and CDR2 SVGAGI come from the germline V gene (reference sequence). CDR3 nucleotides: TGTGCCAGCAGTTCAATACAGGGGGACTATGGCTACACCTTC. Residues: CASSSIQGDYGYTF.